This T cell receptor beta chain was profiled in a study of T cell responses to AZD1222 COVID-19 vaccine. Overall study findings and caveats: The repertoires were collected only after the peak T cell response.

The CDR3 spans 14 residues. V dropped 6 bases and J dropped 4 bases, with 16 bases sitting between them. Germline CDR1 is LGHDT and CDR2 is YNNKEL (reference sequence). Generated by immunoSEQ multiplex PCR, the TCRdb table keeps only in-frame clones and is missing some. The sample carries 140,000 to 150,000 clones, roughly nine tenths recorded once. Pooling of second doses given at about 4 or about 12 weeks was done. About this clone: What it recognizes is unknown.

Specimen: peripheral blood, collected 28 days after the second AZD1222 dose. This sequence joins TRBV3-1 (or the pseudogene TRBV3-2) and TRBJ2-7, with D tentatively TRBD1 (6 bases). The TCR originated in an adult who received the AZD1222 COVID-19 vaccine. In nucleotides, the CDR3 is TGTGCCAGCAGTCCGGGACATCAACCTTACGAGCAGTACTTC. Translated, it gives CASSPGHQPYEQYF.